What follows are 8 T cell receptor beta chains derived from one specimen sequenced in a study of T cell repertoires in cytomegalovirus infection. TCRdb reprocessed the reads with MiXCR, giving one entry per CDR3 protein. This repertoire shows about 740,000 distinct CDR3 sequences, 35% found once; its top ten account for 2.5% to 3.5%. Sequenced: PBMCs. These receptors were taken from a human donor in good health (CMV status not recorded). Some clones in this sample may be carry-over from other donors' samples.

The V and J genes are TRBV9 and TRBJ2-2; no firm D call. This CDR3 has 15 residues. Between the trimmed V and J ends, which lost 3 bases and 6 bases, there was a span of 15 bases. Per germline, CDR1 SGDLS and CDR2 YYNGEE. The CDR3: CASSENQDLAGELFF. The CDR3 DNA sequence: TGTGCCAGCAGCGAAAACCAGGATTTAGCCGGGGAGCTGTTTTTT.

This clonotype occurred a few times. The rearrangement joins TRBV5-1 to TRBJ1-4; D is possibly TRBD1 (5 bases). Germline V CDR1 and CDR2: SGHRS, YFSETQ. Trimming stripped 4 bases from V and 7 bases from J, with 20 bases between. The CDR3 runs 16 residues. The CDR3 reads CASSPTGQGRSEKLFF. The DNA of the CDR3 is TGCGCCAGCAGCCCAACGGGGCAGGGCCGGAGTGAAAAACTGTTTTTT.

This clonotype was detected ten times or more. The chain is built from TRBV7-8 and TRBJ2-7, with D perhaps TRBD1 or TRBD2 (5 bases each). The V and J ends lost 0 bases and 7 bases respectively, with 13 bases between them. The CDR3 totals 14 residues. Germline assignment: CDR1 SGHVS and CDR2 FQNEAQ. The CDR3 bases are TGTGCCAGCAGCTTAGCGGGACGGGCGAGTGAGCAGTACTTC. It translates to CASSLAGRASEQYF.

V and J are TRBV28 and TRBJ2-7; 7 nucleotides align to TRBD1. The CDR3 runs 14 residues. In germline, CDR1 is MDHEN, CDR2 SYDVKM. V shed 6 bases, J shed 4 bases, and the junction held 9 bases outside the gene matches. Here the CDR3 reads CASRIRGQTYEQYF. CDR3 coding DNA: TGTGCCAGCAGAATCCGGGGACAGACTTACGAGCAGTACTTC.

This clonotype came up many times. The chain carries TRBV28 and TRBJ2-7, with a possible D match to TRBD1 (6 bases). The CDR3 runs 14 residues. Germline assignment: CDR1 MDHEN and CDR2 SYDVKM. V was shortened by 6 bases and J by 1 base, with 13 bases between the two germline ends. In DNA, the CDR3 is TGTGCCAGCAGCTTACAGGGTTCTTCCTACGAGCAGTACTTC. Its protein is CASSLQGSSYEQYF.

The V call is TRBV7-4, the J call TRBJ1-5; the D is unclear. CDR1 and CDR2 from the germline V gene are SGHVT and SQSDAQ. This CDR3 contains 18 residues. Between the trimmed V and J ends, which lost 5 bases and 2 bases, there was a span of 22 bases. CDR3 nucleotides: TGTGCCAGCAGCACCGGACCCGGTAGTCCATACGGCAATCAGCCCCAGCATTTT. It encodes CASSTGPGSPYGNQPQHF.

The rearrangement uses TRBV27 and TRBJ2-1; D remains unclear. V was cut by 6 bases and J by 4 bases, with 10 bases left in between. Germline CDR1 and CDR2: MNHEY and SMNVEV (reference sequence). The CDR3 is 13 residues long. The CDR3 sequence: CASSQPVYNEQFF. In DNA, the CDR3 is TGTGCCAGCAGCCAACCAGTATACAATGAGCAGTTCTTC.

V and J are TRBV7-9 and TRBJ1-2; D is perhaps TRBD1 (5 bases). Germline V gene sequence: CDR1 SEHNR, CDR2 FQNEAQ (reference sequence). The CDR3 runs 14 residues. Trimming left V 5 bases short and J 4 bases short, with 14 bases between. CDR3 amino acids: CASSPQGLGYGYTF. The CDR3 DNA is TGTGCCAGCAGCCCCCAGGGCTTGGGCTATGGCTACACCTTC.